Presented here are 4 T cell receptor beta chains from one specimen sequenced in a study of human T cells and chemical hapten exposure. TCRdb re-called the 5' RACE reads with MiXCR, one entry per CDR3 protein. The top ten clones hold 2.5% to 3% of a sample with 110,000 or so distinct CDR3 sequences, approximately 19% of them seen once. The starting material, unfractionated whole blood, was used for total RNA extraction. The source is a human donor in good health.

This chain links TRBV29-1 with TRBJ1-1; D gene unclear. The CDR3 covers 11 residues. The germline V gene has CDR1 SQVTM and CDR2 ANQGSEA. Trimming left V 6 bases short and J 4 bases short, with 9 bases between. The CDR3 DNA sequence: TGCAGCGTCGTAACAACCACTGAAGCTTTCTTT. It yields the protein CSVVTTTEAFF. The full variable domain, with the rest looked up from reference TRBV29-1 and TRBJ1-1, is SAVISQKPSRDICQRGTSLTIQCQVDSQVTMMFWYRQQPGQSLTLIATANQGSEATYESGFVIDKFPISRPNLTFSTLTVSNMSPEDSSIYLCSVVTTTEAFFGQGTRLTVV.

J is TRBJ2-7 and V is TRBV6-5; no clear D gene. V shed 5 bases and J shed 6 bases, with 14 bases lying between them. This CDR3 contains 13 residues. Germline-derived CDR1 and CDR2 are MNHEY and SVGAGI. The CDR3 DNA sequence: TGTGCCAGCAGTCCCGTAGGCTCGTCCGAGCAGTACTTC. It translates to CASSPVGSSEQYF.

The gene calls are TRBV12-3 or TRBV12-4 and TRBJ2-7; TRBD1 matches 11 bases. This CDR3 has 17 amino acids. Germline trimming cut 3 bases from V and 4 bases from J; bases unmatched to any gene: 11. CDR3 protein: CASSLDRGRKKEYEQYF. The CDR3 DNA reads as TGTGCCAGCAGTTTGGACAGGGGGCGCAAGAAGGAGTACGAGCAGTACTTC.

This clonotype was seen more than once but under ten times. This chain uses TRBV7-9 with TRBJ1-4; perhaps TRBD1 as D (6 bases). Germline V gene lookup returns CDR1 SEHNR and CDR2 FQNEAQ (reference sequence). The CDR3 spans 14 residues. V was pared by 5 bases and J by 8 bases, with 15 bases between. This CDR3 is CASSPDRFGEKLFF. CDR3 DNA sequence: TGTGCCAGCAGCCCCGACAGGTTTGGGGAAAAACTGTTTTTT.